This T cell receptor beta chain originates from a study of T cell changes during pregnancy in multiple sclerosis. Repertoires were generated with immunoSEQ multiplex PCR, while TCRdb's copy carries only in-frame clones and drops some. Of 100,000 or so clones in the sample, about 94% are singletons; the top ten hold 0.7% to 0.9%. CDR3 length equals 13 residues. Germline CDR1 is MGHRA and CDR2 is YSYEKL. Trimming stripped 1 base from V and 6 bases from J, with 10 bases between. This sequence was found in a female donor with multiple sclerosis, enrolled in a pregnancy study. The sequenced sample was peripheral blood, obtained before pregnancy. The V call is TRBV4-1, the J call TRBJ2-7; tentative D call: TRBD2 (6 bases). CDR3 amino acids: CASSQVSGGEQYF. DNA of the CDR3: TGCGCCAGCAGCCAAGTGTCCGGGGGCGAGCAGTACTTC.